This T cell receptor (beta chain) was recovered during a study of graft-versus-host responses after intestinal transplantation (dated by TCRdb to the early 2020s). For context, the study as a whole: Multivisceral, liver-intestinal, or isolated intestinal transplants were received by the recipients. All recipients received anti-thymocyte globulin induction followed by maintenance tacrolimus and steroids for 3 to 4 years. Graft-versus-host and host-versus-graft alloreactive T cell clones were tracked in the graft, circulation and bone marrow after intestinal transplantation using bulk TCR-beta CDR3 sequencing. To identify alloreactive clones, pre-transplant mixed lymphocyte reaction products were sequenced and then compared with unstimulated pre-transplant donor and recipient T cells. The cohort enrolled 20 to 30 intestinal transplant recipients including one retransplant, and 3 patients lacking pretransplant specimens were excluded. Donor T cell macrochimerism was defined as a peak of at least 4% donor T cells among recipient peripheral blood mononuclear cells. Instead of going to the commercial service, samples from a few later patients were sequenced in-house on an Illumina MiSeq and processed with MiXCR. The paper's findings and limits, for the study overall: In the allografts of patients with donor T cell macrochimerism, GvH to HvG T cell clonal ratios were high. Early after transplant, peak levels of circulating GvH clones were found to be associated with declines in HvG clones. GvH clones were detected in recipient bone marrow, and some appeared earlier in ileal mucosa or blood, consistent with an intestinal mucosal origin. Conclusions were limited by the relatively low number and heterogeneity of intestinal transplant patients.

In the first month after transplant, blood samples were collected up to 4 times, and after that at least monthly when available. The library was prepared using the immunoSEQ multiplex PCR assay. High-throughput TCR-beta CDR3 sequencing of genomic DNA from most patients was performed by Adaptive Biotechnologies. The authors' pipeline ran thus. TCR sequencing data for around 19 patients were retrieved from Adaptive's ImmunoSEQ software; three other patients were processed with MiXCR and VDJtools. CDR3 nucleotide sequences shared between donor and recipient were removed because the origin of such sequences could not be assigned. To count as alloreactive, a clone needed at least 2-fold expansion over unstimulated cells and a minimum CFSE-low frequency of 0.002% (template counts) or 0.001% (read counts). Clones were considered mappable if detected in sequenced pre-transplant spleen, lymph node, or MLR CFSE-low populations of the donor or recipient. Cumulative frequency of alloreactive clones was calculated as a percentage of all sequences weighted by copy number. Here the immuneACCESS table is served through TCRdb, limited to in-frame sequences with V and J called. Missing clones are a known gap in these copies; in checked studies unresolved V genes cover under half, and the rest lacks a known reason. V and J calls and clone size are copied from that table; D and trimming were computed from the DNA. Within this sample are over 10,000 clones, with almost 85% of them counted one time only. The ten largest clones take up 20% to 30% of the sample.

Remarks on this clone: Its antigen is unknown. The record has no base qualities; no much larger clone is one base away.

Relative to germline, V is missing 7 bases and J is missing 12 bases, with 9 bases of the junction outside any gene match. The germline V gene (reference sequence) sets CDR1 to DFQATT and CDR2 to SNEGSKA. The CDR3, from cysteine to phenylalanine, totals 11 residues. Only CDR3 DNA remains: 33 bases, in frame from the first base. This TCR was sampled from a human patient who received an intestinal transplant, so some T cells may come from the graft donor. This receptor chain uses TRBV20-1 and TRBJ2-1; the junction holds 7 bases that match TRBD2. Sequenced here: PBMCs, sampled after intestinal transplantation. The CDR3 has the sequence CSVGAGVGQFF. The DNA is as follows: TGCAGTGTTGGGGCGGGGGTCGGGCAGTTCTTC.